This T cell receptor beta chain emerged from a study of shared clonotypes between healthy human individuals (TCRdb year 2020). Looking at the study overall: A couple of women and a few men aged 18 to 49 years were included in the cohort. For each donor, CD4 naive and CD4 memory were each run on three plates, CD8 naive on two plates, and CD8 memory on one plate. Blood TCR repertoires of roughly five healthy adults were deeply sequenced to estimate repertoire size and the extent of clonotype sharing between individuals. Libraries were prepared and TCR repertoires were sequenced by different laboratories using diverse techniques, in order to increase sequencing depth and limit assay-specific biases. Per donor, leukapheresis produced somewhere between about 0.94 and 9.5 billion PBMCs. General study outcomes and caveats: Sharing across several donors was observed for about 5% of naive CD4, about 3.2% of naive CD8, around 2.5% of memory CD4, and around 0.4% of memory CD8 clonotypes. Sampling was restricted to blood, and TCR repertoires in tissues likely differ from the TCR repertoires found in blood. Based on pairwise subsampling, the degree of clonotype sharing among donors was expected to be affected by sequencing depth. Estimated clonotype richness was generally larger for naive than for memory subsets. Incomplete sequencing was indicated by rarefaction of sorted-subset datasets, despite the large sequencing depth. Because the study included a small number of donors, the genetic and exposure-history diversity represented was limited. Clonotypes shared by all four sorted-subset donors showed higher generation probabilities than non-shared clonotypes.

TCR CDR3 regions were amplified from genomic DNA by multiplex PCR using the deep immunoSEQ assay. Genomic DNA extracted from each cell subset was distributed evenly over all wells of several immunoSEQ 96-well plates, and each plate served as one replicate. For sorted subsets, each replicate PCR was loaded with 150 to 250 ng genomic DNA, equivalent to about 30,000 T cell genomes. Purified libraries were quantified with a Qubit 3.0 fluorometer, sized on a Bioanalyzer 2100, and re-quantified with the KAPA Library Quantification kit. Each immunoSEQ 96-well plate was sequenced on its own single-read 150-cycle Illumina NextSeq 550 flow cell. Per the source publication's procedure: Because only junctional sequences without quality scores were contained in the immunoSEQ output, filtering matching that applied to full-length reads could not be performed. Sequences were annotated with PyIR, a Python wrapper for IgBLAST v1.9, and V/J genes and CDR3 were assigned using IMGT germline references. Reads with weak V/J assignments (E-value above 1e-6), missing CDR3, stop codons, out-of-frame junctions, or ambiguous translated residues were removed. V3J clonotypes were defined as sequences sharing an identical inferred V gene, J gene, and CDR3 amino acid sequence. Percentage overlap between repertoires was computed as shared unique clonotypes divided by the size of the smaller repertoire. Richness of each repertoire was evaluated using RTK rarefaction, the Chao1 estimator, and Recon v2.1 estimates of unobserved clonotypes. Generation probabilities for all TCRbeta clonotypes obtained by the gDNA method from several donors were computed using OLGA. Drawn from immuneACCESS, this table holds only the in-frame rearrangements with V and J called that TCRdb kept. Clones are partly lost; checked studies trace under half to an unresolved V gene and leave the rest unexplained. V and J calls and clone size are those listed in that table; D and trimming were worked out from the DNA. Across this sample there are over 2 million clones, with just under 95% seen only once. Approximately 0.41% of the sample is taken by the ten largest.

The donors were healthy, HIV-negative adults with no recently reported acute infections or vaccinations. All donors were Caucasian adults living in Nashville, Tennessee, USA. CD4+ T cells were enriched through magnetic negative selection, after which naive cells were positively selected on CD45RA and the remaining negative fraction served as the memory subset. Blood was collected by leukapheresis, and PBMCs were isolated by Ficoll-Histopaque density gradient centrifugation and then cryopreserved in liquid nitrogen vapor phase. Analytical flow cytometry was used to check the purity and quantity of each magnetically sorted T cell population. From each sorted fraction, genomic DNA was isolated and quantified by UV absorbance on a Nanodrop 2000c. To note about this clone: This clone's antigen is unknown. Per-base quality was not reported, and no clone a single base away is much larger than it.

The CDR3, cysteine through phenylalanine, is 16 amino acids long. Only the CDR3 portion is preserved as DNA: 48 bases, with reading frame beginning at the first base. V and J lose 0 bases and 5 bases, and a span of 18 bases separates them. The germline V gene encodes CDR1 SGHRS and CDR2 YFSETQ. The V gene is TRBV5-1 and the J gene is TRBJ2-7, and TRBD1 may be the D gene, going by 5 matching bases. Sequenced input: naive CD4+ T cells from PBMCs. What the cell subset or site label conveys for this sample: CD45RA+ positively selected. The TCR originated in a young man in good health. Some clones in this sample may be carry-over from other donors' samples. CDR3 reads: CASSLVVTGTGDEQYF. The DNA sequence is given as TGCGCCAGCAGCTTGGTTGTTACAGGCACTGGGGACGAGCAGTACTTC.